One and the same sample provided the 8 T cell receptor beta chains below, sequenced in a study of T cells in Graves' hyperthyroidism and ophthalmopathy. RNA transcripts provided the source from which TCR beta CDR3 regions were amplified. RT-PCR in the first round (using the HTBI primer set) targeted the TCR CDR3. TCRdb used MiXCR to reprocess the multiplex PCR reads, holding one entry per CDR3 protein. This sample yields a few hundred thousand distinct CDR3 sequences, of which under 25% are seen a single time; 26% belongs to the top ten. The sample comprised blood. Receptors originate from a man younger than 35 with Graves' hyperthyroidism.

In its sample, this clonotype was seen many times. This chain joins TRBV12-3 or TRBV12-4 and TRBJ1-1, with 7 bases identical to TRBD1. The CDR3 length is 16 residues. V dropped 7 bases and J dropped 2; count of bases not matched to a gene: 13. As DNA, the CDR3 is TGTGCCAGCACCTCCACAGGGGCGCGGGAAAACACTGAAGCTTTCTTT. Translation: CASTSTGARENTEAFF.

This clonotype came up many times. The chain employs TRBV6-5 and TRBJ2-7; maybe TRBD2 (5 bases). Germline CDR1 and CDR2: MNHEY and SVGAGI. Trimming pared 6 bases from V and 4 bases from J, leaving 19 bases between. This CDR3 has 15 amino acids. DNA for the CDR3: TGTGCCAGCAGGGACTCACGGGATGCTAGGTACGAGCAGTACTTC. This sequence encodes CASRDSRDARYEQYF.

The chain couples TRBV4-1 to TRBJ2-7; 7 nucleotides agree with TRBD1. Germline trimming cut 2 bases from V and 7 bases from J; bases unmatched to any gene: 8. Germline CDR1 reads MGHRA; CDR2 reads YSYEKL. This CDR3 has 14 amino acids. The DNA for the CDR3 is TGCGCCAGCAGCCAACCCGGACAGGCTACGGAGCAGTACTTC. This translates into CASSQPGQATEQYF.

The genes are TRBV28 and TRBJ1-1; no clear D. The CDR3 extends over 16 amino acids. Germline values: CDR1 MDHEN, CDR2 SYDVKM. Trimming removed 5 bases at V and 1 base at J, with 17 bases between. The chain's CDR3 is CASSLVQARGNTEAFF. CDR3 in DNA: TGTGCCAGCAGTCTCGTCCAGGCGCGGGGGAACACTGAAGCTTTCTTT.

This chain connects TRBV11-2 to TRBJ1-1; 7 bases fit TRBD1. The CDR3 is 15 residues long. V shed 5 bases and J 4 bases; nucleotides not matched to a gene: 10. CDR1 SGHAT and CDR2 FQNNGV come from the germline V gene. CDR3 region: CASSPHDRASTEAFF. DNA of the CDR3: TGTGCCAGCAGCCCCCATGACAGGGCGAGCACTGAAGCTTTCTTT.

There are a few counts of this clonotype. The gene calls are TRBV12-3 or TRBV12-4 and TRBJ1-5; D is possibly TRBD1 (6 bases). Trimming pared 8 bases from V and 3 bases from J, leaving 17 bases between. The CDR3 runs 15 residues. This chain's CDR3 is CASLQGSNINQPQHF. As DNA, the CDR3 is TGTGCCAGCTTACAGGGATCTAATATCAATCAGCCCCAGCATTTT.

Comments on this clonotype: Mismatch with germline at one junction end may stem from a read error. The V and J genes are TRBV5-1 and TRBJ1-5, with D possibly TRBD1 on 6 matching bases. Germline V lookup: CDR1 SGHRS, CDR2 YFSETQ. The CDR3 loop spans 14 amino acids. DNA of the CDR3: TGCGCCAGCAGCCCGGACAGTCCTAATCAGGCCCAGCATTTT. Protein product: CASSPDSPNQAQHF.

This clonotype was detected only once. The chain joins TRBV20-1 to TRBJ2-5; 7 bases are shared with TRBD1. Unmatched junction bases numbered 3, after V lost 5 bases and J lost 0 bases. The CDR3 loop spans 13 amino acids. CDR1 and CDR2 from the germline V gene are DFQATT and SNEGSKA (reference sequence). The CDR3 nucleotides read TGCAGTGCTGACGGACAGGACCAAGAGACCCAGTACTTC. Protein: CSADGQDQETQYF.